Presented here are 30 T cell receptor beta chains from one specimen sequenced in a study of cytomegalovirus exposure and HLA in healthy donors. PCR involved 60 Vbeta and 13 Jbeta primers. Sequencing used immunoSEQ multiplex PCR; TCRdb keeps in-frame clones, though not all of them. The table lists about 180,000 clones, more than 80% of them singletons, with roughly 4.9% in the top ten. The sample taken for sequencing was PBMCs. The receptor source for this set is a woman in her late teens or twenties in good health and CMV-seropositive.

This chain links TRBV18 with TRBJ2-7, with 8 bases fitting TRBD1. J was trimmed by 0 bases and V by 7 bases; bases with no gene match: 11. This CDR3 is built from 16 residues. Germline V lookup: CDR1 KGHSH, CDR2 LQKENI. The CDR3 is CASYGLGTGPSYEQYF. The CDR3 DNA reads as TGTGCCAGCTACGGGCTGGGGACAGGACCCTCCTACGAGCAGTACTTC.

The chain carries TRBV9 and TRBJ2-1; 10 nucleotides match TRBD2. The V segment lost 3 bases and the J segment 4 bases; nucleotides outside the gene matches: 7. CDR1 is SGDLS and CDR2 is YYNGEE in the germline V gene. The CDR3 spans 16 residues. CDR3 DNA: TGTGCCAGCAGCGACACTAGCGGGGCCTGGTACAATGAGCAGTTCTTC. This sequence encodes CASSDTSGAWYNEQFF.

The genes are TRBV7-2 and TRBJ2-3; 8 bases map to TRBD1. The germline V gene has CDR1 SGHTA and CDR2 FQGNSA. After removal of 5 bases from V and 4 bases from J, the junction contained 2 bases not matched to a gene. This CDR3 region has 13 residues. The CDR3 coding sequence is TGTGCCAGCAGCCCGACAGGGGCAGATACGCAGTATTTT. This codes for CASSPTGADTQYF. The whole variable domain, remainder taken from reference TRBV7-2 and TRBJ2-3, is GAGVSQSPSNKVTEKGKDVELRCDPISGHTALYWYRQSLGQGLEFLIYFQGNSAPDKSGLPSDRFSAERTGGSVSTLTIQRTQQEDSAVYLCASSPTGADTQYFGPGTRLTVL.

V gene TRBV4-1 combines with J gene TRBJ1-4; tentatively, D is TRBD1 (5 bases). The germline V gene encodes CDR1 MGHRA and CDR2 YSYEKL. Trimming shortened V by 2 bases and J by 10 bases, and 20 bases separated the two germline ends. CDR3 size: 16 residues. The CDR3 here is CASSQLDSLRTRKLFF. DNA for the CDR3: TGCGCCAGCAGCCAACTAGACAGCCTGCGAACGCGAAAACTGTTTTTT.

The J gene is TRBJ2-5, the V gene TRBV5-4; 11 bases map to TRBD2. Germline CDR1 and CDR2: SGHNT and YYREEE (reference sequence). Unmatched junction bases numbered 8, after V lost 0 bases and J lost 4 bases. The CDR3 has 17 residues. The CDR3, as DNA: TGTGCCAGCAGCTTGGGGCTAGCGGGGGGCGCGCCAGAGACCCAGTACTTC. Amino acid sequence: CASSLGLAGGAPETQYF.

A single count supports this clone. V and J are TRBV19 and TRBJ1-6, with D perhaps matching TRBD1 (6 bases). This CDR3 region has 15 residues. V lost 5 bases and J lost 10, with 18 bases in between. The germline CDR1 and CDR2 sequences are LNHDA and SQIVND (reference sequence). The CDR3 DNA reads as TGTGCCAGTAGTGACCTCAGGGGTACCAGCTCACCCCTCCACTTT. As protein: CASSDLRGTSSPLHF.

This chain joins TRBV18 and TRBJ1-2; no clear D. Trimming removed 3 bases at V and 0 bases at J, with 14 bases between. This CDR3 is built from 16 residues. The germline gives CDR1 KGHSH, CDR2 LQKENI. CDR3 sequence reads: CASSPNPRLANYGYTF. CDR3 DNA: TGTGCCAGCTCACCCAACCCCCGATTAGCTAACTATGGCTACACCTTC.

The chain employs TRBV28 and TRBJ1-5; 8 nucleotides match TRBD1. Germline V gene lookup returns CDR1 MDHEN and CDR2 SYDVKM. This CDR3 is 17 amino acids long. V shed 6 bases, J shed 4 bases, and the junction held 14 bases outside the gene matches. The chain's CDR3 is CASSLMGWGQVNQPQHF. Written as DNA, the CDR3 is TGTGCCAGCAGCCTTATGGGGTGGGGACAGGTGAATCAGCCCCAGCATTTT.

This clone came up once. DNA for the CDR3: TGCGCCAGCAGCCTACAGGGGCGGGAAAAACTGTTTTTT. Amino acid sequence: CASSLQGREKLFF. This chain connects TRBV5-1 to TRBJ1-4, with 7 bases that match TRBD1. The length of the CDR3 is 13 residues. V trimming: 4 bases; J trimming: 8 bases; junction bases outside the gene matches: 5. Looked up from germline, CDR1 is SGHRS and CDR2 is YFSETQ. Using reference TRBV5-1 and TRBJ1-4 for the parts outside the CDR3, the full variable domain is KAGVTQTPRYLIKTRGQQVTLSCSPISGHRSVSWYQQTPGQGLQFLFEYFSETQRNKGNFPGRFSGRQFSNSRSEMNVSTLELGDSALYLCASSLQGREKLFFGSGTQLSVL.

V usage is TRBV28 and J usage is TRBJ1-2; TRBD1 might be the D (5 bases). The germline V and J ends were trimmed by 8 bases and 5 bases, with 9 bases remaining between them. Per the germline V gene, CDR1 is MDHEN and CDR2 is SYDVKM. The CDR3 contains 11 residues. This CDR3 is CASRQLYGYTF. The CDR3 DNA sequence: TGTGCCAGCCGACAGCTTTATGGCTACACCTTC.

V and J are TRBV9 and TRBJ2-7; 7 bases line up with TRBD1. The junction had 1 base not matched to a gene; V was cut back by 3 bases and J by 4 bases. CDR1 and CDR2 (germline): SGDLS, YYNGEE. The CDR3 is 12 residues long. CDR3 in amino acids: CASSAQGYEQYF. The CDR3, as DNA: TGTGCCAGCAGCGCACAGGGGTACGAGCAGTACTTC.

The chain has TRBV27 and TRBJ2-5; D unclear. The V gene lost 4 bases and the J gene lost 0 bases, with 12 bases spanning the gap. The CDR3 is 15 amino acids. The germline V gene encodes CDR1 MNHEY and CDR2 SMNVEV (reference sequence). The CDR3: CASSSHQAYQETQYF. As DNA, the CDR3 is TGTGCCAGCAGTTCGCACCAAGCGTACCAAGAGACCCAGTACTTC.

The rearrangement links TRBV5-6 to TRBJ1-4; 7 nucleotides agree with TRBD1. The ends lost 4 bases at V and 0 bases at J; junction bases unmatched: 12. Germline CDR1 is SGHDT and CDR2 is YYEEEE. The CDR3 loop spans 18 amino acids. CDR3 protein: CASSINRGRFATNEKLFF. The CDR3 region has the DNA TGTGCCAGCAGCATAAACAGGGGCCGTTTTGCAACTAATGAAAAACTGTTTTTT.

The chain has TRBV12-5 and TRBJ2-1; TRBD1 agrees at 7 bases. The length of the CDR3 is 15 residues. Germline-derived CDR1 and CDR2 are LGHNT and FRNRAP. The J segment lost 7 bases and the V segment lost 6 bases, leaving 12 bases of the junction unmatched. The CDR3 loop is CASGPGTELRNEQFF. CDR3 DNA: TGTGCTAGTGGGCCCGGGACAGAGTTGAGGAATGAGCAGTTCTTC. Drawing the rest from reference TRBV12-5 and TRBJ2-1, the complete variable domain is DARVTQTPRHKVTEMGQEVTMRCQPILGHNTVFWYRQTMMQGLELLAYFRNRAPLDDSGMPKDRFSAEMPDATLATLKIQPSEPRDSAVYFCASGPGTELRNEQFFGPGTRLTVL.

The chain is built from TRBV14 and TRBJ2-1; TRBD2 matches at 14 bases. The CDR3 has 16 amino acids. The trim removed 5 bases at V and 7 bases at J, leaving 7 bases unmatched. The germline V gene has CDR1 SGHDN and CDR2 FVKESK. The chain's CDR3 is CASSTRTSGGLNEQFF. CDR3 coding DNA: TGTGCCAGCAGCACCCGGACTAGCGGGGGGCTGAATGAGCAGTTCTTC.

This chain connects TRBV15 to TRBJ2-5; 8 positions agree with TRBD1. This CDR3 has 15 amino acids. Germline V gene lookup returns CDR1 LNHNV and CDR2 YYDKDF (reference sequence). The junction had 10 bases not matched to a gene; V was cut back by 5 bases and J by 5 bases. The CDR3 DNA reads TGTGCCACCAGCGGAATAATGACAGGGGAGGAGACCCAGTACTTC. Protein product: CATSGIMTGEETQYF.

V and J are TRBV7-9 and TRBJ1-2; the match to TRBD1 covers 11 bases. With V trimmed by 5 bases and J by 7 bases, 6 bases remained unmatched. CDR3 length: 14 residues. The germline V gene encodes CDR1 SEHNR and CDR2 FQNEAQ (reference sequence). The CDR3 coding sequence is TGTGCCAGCAGCCAGAGCGGGACAGGGGGTGGCTACACCTTC. It encodes CASSQSGTGGGYTF.

J is TRBJ2-3 and V is TRBV4-1; TRBD2 matches at 8 bases. This CDR3 has 14 residues. Per the germline V gene, CDR1 is MGHRA and CDR2 is YSYEKL. After removal of 6 bases from V and 3 bases from J, the junction contained 5 bases not matched to a gene. This CDR3 reads CASSRIAGTDTQYF. The DNA of the CDR3 is TGCGCCAGCAGTCGTATAGCGGGGACAGATACGCAGTATTTT.

The sample holds a few counts of this clone. This chain uses TRBV11-1 with TRBJ2-7; 8 bases are a match to TRBD1. Unmatched junction bases numbered 18, after V lost 5 bases and J lost 3 bases. This CDR3 is 18 amino acids long. The germline gives CDR1 SGHAT, CDR2 FQDESV (reference sequence). DNA of the CDR3: TGTGCCAGCAGCGCCCTCTCGTCTCAGGGGGCTTTTAGCTACGAGCAGTACTTC. The encoded protein is CASSALSSQGAFSYEQYF.

V and J are TRBV28 and TRBJ1-2, with 9 positions matching TRBD1. Germline CDR1 and CDR2: MDHEN and SYDVKM. With 2 bases clipped from V and 6 bases from J, the junction kept 7 bases outside the gene matches. The CDR3 runs 15 residues. CDR3 residues: CASSLPGQGLDGYTF. The CDR3 region has the DNA TGTGCCAGCAGTTTACCGGGACAGGGTTTGGATGGCTACACCTTC.

The CDR3 region is CASSPGDRDSSYEQYF. For the CDR3, the DNA is TGCGCCAGCAGCCCGGGGGACAGGGATAGTTCCTACGAGCAGTACTTC. The rearrangement uses TRBV5-1 and TRBJ2-7; 9 positions agree with TRBD1. V lost 4 bases and J lost 1; bases outside the gene matches: 9. Germline lookup yields CDR1 SGHRS and CDR2 YFSETQ. This CDR3 comprises 16 residues.

The V call is TRBV7-3, the J call TRBJ1-1; TRBD1 might be the D (6 bases). Germline values: CDR1 SGHTA, CDR2 FQGTGA. The CDR3 is 14 residues long. Trimming removed 5 bases from V and 1 base from J, with 11 bases in between. The CDR3: CASSPQGGNTEAFF. The CDR3 DNA follows: TGTGCCAGCAGCCCACAGGGTGGGAACACTGAAGCTTTCTTT.

The V and J genes are TRBV11-2 and TRBJ2-5; 7 bases are shared with TRBD1. The V and J ends lost 5 bases and 1 base, in that order; junction bases with no gene match: 7. CDR3 length equals 15 residues. Germline CDR1 and CDR2: SGHAT and FQNNGV. The chain's CDR3 is CASSRTGVGQETQYF. The DNA for the CDR3 is TGTGCCAGCAGCCGCACAGGGGTTGGCCAAGAGACCCAGTACTTC.

A few counts support this clone. The chain recombines TRBV29-1 with TRBJ2-7; 9 bases map to TRBD1. V shed 6 bases, J shed 4 bases, and the junction held 4 bases outside the gene matches. The CDR3 sequence is 12 residues long. Germline V gene sequence: CDR1 SQVTM, CDR2 ANQGSEA. The CDR3 is CSVKTGGYEQYF. Here the CDR3 DNA reads TGCAGCGTAAAGACAGGGGGGTACGAGCAGTACTTC.

The chain employs TRBV5-1 and TRBJ2-1, with 9 bases lining up with TRBD1. The germline V gene encodes CDR1 SGHRS and CDR2 YFSETQ. The CDR3 is 15 amino acids. The trim removed 5 bases at V and 4 bases at J, leaving 7 bases unmatched. The CDR3: CASRRGQGDYNEQFF. Here the CDR3 DNA reads TGCGCCAGCAGGAGGGGACAGGGCGATTACAATGAGCAGTTCTTC. Full variable domain (rest looked up from reference TRBV5-1 and TRBJ2-1): KAGVTQTPRYLIKTRGQQVTLSCSPISGHRSVSWYQQTPGQGLQFLFEYFSETQRNKGNFPGRFSGRQFSNSRSEMNVSTLELGDSALYLCASRRGQGDYNEQFFGPGTRLTVL.

This clone has a handful of counts. This chain links TRBV4-3 with TRBJ1-1; 9 bases fit TRBD1. Per the germline V gene, CDR1 is LGHNA and CDR2 is YSLEER. Trimming cost V 4 bases and J 7 bases; bases outside gene matches: 10. The CDR3 is 15 residues long. The CDR3 loop is CASSLLRTGVSEAFF. The CDR3 nucleotides are TGCGCCAGCAGCCTACTACGGACAGGGGTGAGTGAAGCTTTCTTT.

This chain connects TRBV19 to TRBJ2-7, with TRBD2 as a possible D gene (6 bases). Germline V gene data show CDR1 as LNHDA and CDR2 as SQIVND (reference sequence). V was trimmed by 3 bases and J by 0 bases, leaving 9 bases between them. This CDR3 spans 14 amino acids. CDR3 loop: CASSIAGSSYEQYF. The CDR3 DNA reads as TGTGCCAGTAGTATCGCGGGGAGCTCCTACGAGCAGTACTTC.

J is TRBJ2-2 and V is TRBV30; no definite D call. V shed 0 bases and J shed 6 bases, with 11 bases lying between them. The CDR3 totals 14 residues. CDR1 is GTSNPN, CDR2 SVGIG, per germline (reference sequence). Here the CDR3 DNA reads TGTGCCTGGAGTGTACGGTCCGTCTCCGGGGAGCTGTTTTTT. It encodes CAWSVRSVSGELFF.

On this clone itself: This CDR3 is also generated by other DNA sequences in the sample. The chain combines TRBV9 with TRBJ2-5; 7 bases are a match to TRBD1. The length of the CDR3 is 14 residues. The V gene's germline CDR1 is SGDLS and CDR2 YYNGEE. Trimming took 1 base from V and 1 from J; bases not matched to a gene: 1. The CDR3 sequence is CASSVWDSQETQYF. The CDR3 DNA sequence: TGTGCCAGCAGCGTATGGGACAGCCAAGAGACCCAGTACTTC. Using reference TRBV9 and TRBJ2-5 for the parts outside the CDR3, the full variable domain is DSGVTQTPKHLITATGQRVTLRCSPRSGDLSVYWYQQSLDQGLQFLIQYYNGEERAKGNILERFSAQQFPDLHSELNLSSLELGDSALYFCASSVWDSQETQYFGPGTRLLVL.

This clone was seen a single time. The chain recombines TRBV9 with TRBJ2-1; D is possibly TRBD2 (6 bases). The CDR3 length is 15 residues. V lost 4 bases and J lost 4, with 15 bases in between. Germline loops: CDR1 SGDLS, CDR2 YYNGEE. The DNA for the CDR3 is TGTGCCAGCAGCCCCCGGGATAGCGGTTACAATGAGCAGTTCTTC. Amino acid sequence: CASSPRDSGYNEQFF.